This TCR beta chain was identified during a study of blood T cells in healthy people across ages. The wider study: Template switching recovered approximately one barcoded beta molecule for every two T cells.

Together with a sample-barcoded 5' primer, a J-beta primer mix was included in a second PCR lasting about 6 to 12 cycles. TCRdb ran MiXCR on the 5' RACE reads and lists one entry per CDR3 protein. In the table there are some 290,000 distinct CDR3 sequences, 25% to 30% of which are singletons. This clonotype was detected a few times. V was cut by 1 base and J by 3 bases, with 10 bases left in between. The CDR3 runs 15 residues. RNA extraction gave at least 5.5 micrograms of total RNA per sample. This receptor was taken from a woman in her 70s in good health. V and J are TRBV12-3 or TRBV12-4 and TRBJ2-1; D gene uncertain. Sequences were obtained from blood. The CDR3 reads CASSLEGARYNEQFF. Written as DNA, the CDR3 is TGTGCCAGCAGTTTAGAAGGAGCCCGCTACAATGAGCAGTTCTTC.